Listed below are T cell receptor beta chains from one sample, sequenced in a study of Ad26.COV2.S vaccination and SARS-CoV-2 variants. TCRdb keeps only in-frame clones here, not all; method: immunoSEQ multiplex PCR. The sample has some 520,000 clones, roughly 89% seen once; the top ten hold roughly 12%. The sequencing used peripheral blood, collected in a trial of Ad26.COV2.S vaccine versus placebo. These receptors originate from a person between 18 and 60 years old who received the Ad26.COV2.S COVID-19 vaccine or a placebo. The CDR3 runs from the conserved cysteine through the conserved F or W. Fields, in order: V gene, D gene, clone size, J gene, CDR3 protein, CDR3 DNA. A D gene is named only where the DNA matches it firmly. The size of a clone is reported for some rows only, either as once, few or many, or as a class for expanded clones.

>TRBV6-2/TRBV6-3|-|-|TRBJ2-3
CASSYPLRAGADTQYF
TGTGCCAGCAGTTACCCCCTCAGGGCTGGGGCAGATACGCAGTATTTT
>TRBV15|-|-|TRBJ1-4
CATSTPRGGAGEKLFF
TGTGCCACCAGTACTCCACGGGGGGGCGCGGGAGAAAAACTGTTTTTT
>TRBV3-1/TRBV3-2|-|once|TRBJ1-6
CASSQESGSPLHF
TGTGCCAGCAGCCAAGAGAGTGGGTCACCCCTCCACTTT
>TRBV6-2/TRBV6-3|-|-|TRBJ2-3
CASSYNTDTQYF
TGTGCCAGCAGTTATAACACAGATACGCAGTATTTT
>TRBV2|-|once|TRBJ1-1
CASSVGRGGTEAFF
TGTGCCAGCAGTGTCGGCAGGGGAGGGACTGAAGCTTTCTTT
>TRBV7-8|TRBD2|-|TRBJ2-2
CASSLALAGATGELFF
TGTGCCAGCAGCTTAGCGCTAGCGGGAGCCACCGGGGAGCTGTTTTTT
>TRBV13|-|few|TRBJ2-7
CASSSDPYEQYF
TGTGCCAGCAGCTCGGACCCTTACGAGCAGTACTTC
>TRBV13|TRBD2|-|TRBJ2-3
CASSLRGLAGVDTQYF
TGTGCCAGCAGCTTAAGGGGACTAGCGGGAGTAGATACGCAGTATTTT
>TRBV28|-|-|TRBJ2-3
CASSSPSGQAYTDTQYF
TGTGCCAGCAGTTCCCCCAGCGGGCAGGCCTACACAGATACGCAGTATTTT
>TRBV11-1|-|-|TRBJ1-1
CASSPNQNTEAFF
TGTGCCAGCAGCCCCAATCAGAACACTGAAGCTTTCTTT
>TRBV2|-|-|TRBJ2-5
CASRGTVQETQYF
TGTGCCAGCAGAGGGACGGTACAAGAGACCCAGTACTTC
>TRBV2|-|-|TRBJ1-1
CASSVGQNTEAFF
TGTGCCAGCAGTGTCGGCCAGAACACTGAAGCTTTCTTT
>TRBV5-1|TRBD1|-|TRBJ2-2
CASSFSDRGQLNTGELFF
TGCGCCAGCAGCTTCTCGGACAGGGGGCAGCTAAACACCGGGGAGCTGTTTTTT
>TRBV5-6|TRBD2|-|TRBJ2-7
CASSPGLAGVWEQYF
TGTGCCAGCAGCCCAGGGCTAGCGGGTGTGTGGGAGCAGTACTTC
>TRBV5-1|-|-|TRBJ1-1
CASSLGGVTEAFF
TGCGCCAGCAGCTTGGGTGGGGTTACTGAAGCTTTCTTT
>TRBV28|-|-|TRBJ2-7
CASSVTSYEQYF
TGTGCCAGCAGTGTGACTAGTTACGAGCAGTACTTC
>TRBV30|-|-|TRBJ2-7
CAWSPARYEQYF
TGTGCCTGGAGTCCGGCCCGTTACGAGCAGTACTTC